One sample yielded the 15 T cell receptor beta chains listed below, sequenced in a study of OX40 agonist ivuxolimab in advanced cancers. Here immunoSEQ multiplex PCR was the method, and the copy in TCRdb shows in-frame clones only, minus some. Counted here are roughly 77,000 clones, more than 65% occurring once; the ten biggest clones make up roughly 4.5%. The sample here was CD4+ or CD8+ T cells sorted from blood, taken in a trial of the OX40 agonist ivuxolimab. These TCRs come from an adult with an advanced solid tumor such as melanoma, head and neck, liver or kidney cancer.

This clone was detected once. The chain carries TRBV19 and TRBJ2-6; D call uncertain. Germline assignment: CDR1 LNHDA and CDR2 SQIVND (reference sequence). Trimming cost V 5 bases and J 0 bases, with 8 bases left between them. The CDR3 extends over 15 amino acids. DNA for the CDR3: TGTGCCAGTAGTTCGTACCTCTCTGGGGCCAACGTCCTGACTTTC. Translating it yields CASSSYLSGANVLTF.

V usage is TRBV6-4 and J usage is TRBJ2-2; D is tentatively TRBD1 or TRBD2 (6 bases each). The CDR3 contains 15 residues. V dropped 4 bases and J dropped 4 bases, with 13 bases sitting between them. Looked up from germline, CDR1 is MRHNA and CDR2 is SNTAGT. The CDR3 region is CASSVGGTSTGELFF. The DNA of the CDR3 is TGTGCCAGCAGTGTTGGCGGGACATCCACCGGGGAGCTGTTTTTT.

The V call is TRBV6-5, the J call TRBJ2-5, with 14 bases aligning to TRBD2. The end of the DNA fits TRBJ2-7 better, so the J call may be wrong. This CDR3 contains 14 residues. Germline V gene lookup returns CDR1 MNHEY and CDR2 SVGAGI. CDR3 residues: CASGTSGGGNEQYF. Written as DNA, the CDR3 is TGTGCCAGTGGGACTAGCGGGGGTGGCAACGAGCAGTACTTC.

This clone was seen a single time. The CDR3 DNA sequence: TGCGCCAGCAGCCAAGAAGAGGGACAGGGAGGCTACGAGCAGTACTTC. As protein: CASSQEEGQGGYEQYF. V usage is TRBV4-3 and J usage is TRBJ2-5; 9 bases align to TRBD1. The assigned J gene may be wrong: the sequence end matches TRBJ2-7 better. This CDR3 has 16 amino acids. Germline CDR1 and CDR2: LGHNA and YSLEER.

The genes are TRBV6-5 and TRBJ2-7; 11 bases fit TRBD1. J gave up 2 bases and V 4 bases, and 4 bases lay outside the gene matches. The CDR3 is 15 amino acids. Germline loops: CDR1 MNHEY, CDR2 SVGAGI. The CDR3 nucleotides read TGTGCCAGCAGTTCTCCGGGACAGGGGGCCTACGAGCAGTACTTC. Protein sequence: CASSSPGQGAYEQYF.

The rearrangement joins TRBV5-6 to TRBJ1-4; a weak D match, TRBD1 (5 bases). The germline gives CDR1 SGHDT, CDR2 YYEEEE. V was pared by 1 base and J by 1 base, with 5 bases between. CDR3 size: 14 residues. The CDR3 region has the DNA TGTGCCAGCAGCTTGCAGGGAACTAATGAAAAACTGTTTTTT. Translation: CASSLQGTNEKLFF.

The rearrangement links TRBV5-5 to TRBJ1-1, with D unresolved. Trimming pared 0 bases from V and 4 bases from J, leaving 7 bases between. Germline-derived CDR1 and CDR2 are SGHKS and YYEKEE (reference sequence). The CDR3 contains 13 residues. The CDR3 is CASSLAVSTEAFF. The CDR3 DNA is TGTGCCAGCAGCTTGGCTGTCTCCACTGAAGCTTTCTTT.

A single count supports this clone. The CDR3 nucleotides are TGTGCCAGCAGTTACTCAAGAGCGGGAGGGCCGAATGAGCAGTTCTTC. This gives the protein CASSYSRAGGPNEQFF. The V call is TRBV6-6, the J call TRBJ2-1, with 10 nucleotides matching TRBD2. V was pared by 0 bases and J by 7 bases, with 6 bases of the junction left unmatched. This CDR3 has 16 residues. Germline V gene data show CDR1 as MNHNY and CDR2 as SVGAGI (reference sequence).

The V call is TRBV10-1, the J call TRBJ2-7; D is unresolved. Germline V gives CDR1 WNHNN, CDR2 SYGVQD (reference sequence). The CDR3 is 11 residues long. Trimming pared 4 bases from V and 3 bases from J, leaving 4 bases between. The CDR3 spells CASSAGYEQYF. In DNA, the CDR3 is TGCGCCAGCAGTGCCGGCTACGAGCAGTACTTC.

The chain employs TRBV5-4 and TRBJ2-1; D not certain. Germline CDR1 and CDR2: SGHNT and YYREEE (reference sequence). This CDR3 has 13 residues. V was clipped by 2 bases and J by 5 bases, with 8 bases between them. CDR3 loop: CASSLARDNEQFF. The CDR3 DNA reads TGTGCCAGCAGCTTAGCGAGAGACAATGAGCAGTTCTTC.

The chain employs TRBV5-1 and TRBJ2-5; D might be TRBD1 (6 bases). The J call may be in error: the DNA end matches TRBJ2-7 better. The CDR3 is 15 residues long. Germline-derived CDR1 and CDR2 are SGHRS and YFSETQ. The CDR3 sequence is CASSLSRQDTYEQYF. The CDR3 DNA sequence: TGCGCCAGCAGCCTAAGCCGACAGGATACCTACGAGCAGTACTTC.

This chain links TRBV19 with TRBJ1-4; TRBD1 agrees at 11 bases. The CDR3 is made up of 15 amino acids. The V and J ends lost 3 bases and 7 bases, in that order; junction bases with no gene match: 4. Germline assignment: CDR1 LNHDA and CDR2 SQIVND (reference sequence). CDR3 protein: CASSMGDRGVEKLFF. CDR3 nucleotides: TGTGCCAGTAGTATGGGGGACAGGGGGGTTGAAAAACTGTTTTTT.

The CDR3 bases are TGCGCCAGCAGCCAAGATATCCCGAGGGTGGTACGGAACACCGGGGAGCTGTTTTTT. It encodes CASSQDIPRVVRNTGELFF. The V gene is TRBV4-3, the J gene TRBJ2-2; weak D call: TRBD2 (5 bases). Germline CDR1 reads LGHNA; CDR2 reads YSLEER. The V end was cut by 0 bases, the J end by 1 base, with 18 bases between. The CDR3 consists of 19 residues.

The chain has TRBV2 and TRBJ2-3, with D possibly matching TRBD2 (5 bases). This CDR3 spans 16 amino acids. V dropped 1 base and J dropped 1 base, with 12 bases sitting between them. Germline V gene lookup returns CDR1 SNHLY and CDR2 FYNNEI. The CDR3 DNA reads TGTGCCAGCAGTGAAGGTCTAGCTTTAGGCACAGATACGCAGTATTTT. Residues: CASSEGLALGTDTQYF.

V usage is TRBV6-5 and J usage is TRBJ1-5, with 8 bases that match TRBD1. Germline CDR1 is MNHEY and CDR2 is SVGAGI. The CDR3 covers 14 residues. Germline trimming cut 6 bases from V and 2 bases from J; bases unmatched to any gene: 3. In DNA, the CDR3 is TGTGCCAGCAGAAGGACAGGGCGCAATCAGCCCCAGCATTTT. Protein product: CASRRTGRNQPQHF.